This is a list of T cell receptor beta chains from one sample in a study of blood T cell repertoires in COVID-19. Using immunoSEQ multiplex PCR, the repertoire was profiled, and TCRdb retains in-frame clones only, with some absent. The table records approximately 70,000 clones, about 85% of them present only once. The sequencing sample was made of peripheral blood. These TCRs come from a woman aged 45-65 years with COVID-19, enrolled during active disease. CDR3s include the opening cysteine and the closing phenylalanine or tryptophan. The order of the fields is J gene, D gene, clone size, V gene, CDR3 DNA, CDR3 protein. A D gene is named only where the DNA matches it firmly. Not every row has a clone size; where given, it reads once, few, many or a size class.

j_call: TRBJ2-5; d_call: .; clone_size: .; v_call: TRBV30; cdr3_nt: TGTGCCTGGAGTGTAGGGGTCGGTGGTGGTACCCAGTACTTC; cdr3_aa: CAWSVGVGGGTQYF
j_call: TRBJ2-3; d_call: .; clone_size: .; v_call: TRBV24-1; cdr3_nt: TGTGCCACCAGTGATTTGGCGCCTAACCCAGATACGCAGTATTTT; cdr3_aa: CATSDLAPNPDTQYF
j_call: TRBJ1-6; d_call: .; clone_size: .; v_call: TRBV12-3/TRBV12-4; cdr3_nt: TGTGCCAGCAGAACAGGGTACTCACCCCTCCACTTT; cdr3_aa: CASRTGYSPLHF
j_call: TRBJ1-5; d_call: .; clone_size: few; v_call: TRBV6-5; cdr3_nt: TGTGCCAGCAGTTCTACTCAGCCCCAGCATTTT; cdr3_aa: CASSSTQPQHF
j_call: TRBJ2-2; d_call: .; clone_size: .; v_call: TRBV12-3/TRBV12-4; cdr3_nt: TGTGCCAGCAGTGAGCTAAACACCGGGGAGCTGTTTTTT; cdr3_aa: CASSELNTGELFF
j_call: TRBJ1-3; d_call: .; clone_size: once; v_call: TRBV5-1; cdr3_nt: TGCGCCAGCAGCTGGACTGGGGATACAGGGTCTGGAAACACCATATATTTT; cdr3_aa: CASSWTGDTGSGNTIYF
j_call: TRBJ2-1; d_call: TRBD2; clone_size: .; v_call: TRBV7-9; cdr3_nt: TGTGCCAGCAGCACCCTAGCGGGCGCCGACAATGAGCAGTTCTTC; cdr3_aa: CASSTLAGADNEQFF
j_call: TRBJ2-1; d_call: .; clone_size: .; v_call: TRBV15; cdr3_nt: TGTGCCACCAGCAGAGATCGAGCGGTGCGGGCCAGCTCCTACAATGAGCAGTTCTTC; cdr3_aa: CATSRDRAVRASSYNEQFF
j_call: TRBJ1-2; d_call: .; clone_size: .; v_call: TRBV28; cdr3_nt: TGTGCCAGCAGTTCAGGGACAGGCTACACCTTC; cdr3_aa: CASSSGTGYTF
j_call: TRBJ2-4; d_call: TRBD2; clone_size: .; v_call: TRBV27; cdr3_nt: TGTGCCAGCAGTCTGGTAGCGGGAGGGCCGGGCAAAAACATTCAGTACTTC; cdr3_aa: CASSLVAGGPGKNIQYF
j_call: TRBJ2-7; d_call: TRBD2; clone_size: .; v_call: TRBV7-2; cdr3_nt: TGTGCCAGCAGCTTGGCACTGGGACTAGCGGGAGTCGGTTTCTACGAGCAGTACTTC; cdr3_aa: CASSLALGLAGVGFYEQYF
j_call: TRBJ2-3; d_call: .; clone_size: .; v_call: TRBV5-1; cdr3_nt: TGCGCCAGCAGCTTGGAAGGCGGGGGCACAGATACGCAGTATTTT; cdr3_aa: CASSLEGGGTDTQYF
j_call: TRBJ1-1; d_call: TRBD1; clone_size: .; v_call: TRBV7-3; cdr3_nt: TGTGCCAGCAGCTCTTATACAGGGGGCTTCACTGAAGCTTTCTTT; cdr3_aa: CASSSYTGGFTEAFF
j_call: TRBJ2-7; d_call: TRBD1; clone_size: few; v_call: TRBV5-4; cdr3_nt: TGTGCCAGCAGCTTGACAGGGGGTAGGCTGTACGAGCAGTACTTC; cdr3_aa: CASSLTGGRLYEQYF
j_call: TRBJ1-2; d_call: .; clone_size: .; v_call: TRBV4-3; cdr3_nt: TGCGCCAGCAGCCAAGATCTCAGGATCTATGGCTACACCTTC; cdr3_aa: CASSQDLRIYGYTF
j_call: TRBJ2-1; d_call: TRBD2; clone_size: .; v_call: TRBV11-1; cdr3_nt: TGTGCCAGCAGCCTGACTAGCGGGAGGGGGGGTGAGCAGTTCTTC; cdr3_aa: CASSLTSGRGGEQFF